The T cell receptor (beta chain) described here comes from a study of blood T cell repertoires in COVID-19. Study-level information: Acute and convalescent COVID-19 specimens originated in the United States, Italy and Spain. The analysed material was cDNA or gDNA that came from T cells, B-cell-depleted T cells, or PBMCs.

The table came from immunoSEQ multiplex PCR; TCRdb's copy has only in-frame clones and leaves some out. Of about 87,000 clones in the sample, more than 70% were seen once. Germline values: CDR1 LNHDA, CDR2 SQIVND (reference sequence). V dropped 1 base and J dropped 10 bases, with 10 bases sitting between them. The CDR3 is made up of 12 amino acids. The clonotype was recovered from a human donor with acute or convalescent COVID-19. The donor label of this sample is uncertain. The material sequenced was peripheral blood. V gene TRBV19 combines with J gene TRBJ1-2; D is perhaps TRBD1 (5 bases). CDR3 coding DNA: TGTGCCAGTAGTATAGGTGGGACTGACTACACCTTC. It translates to CASSIGGTDYTF.